This TCR beta chain was identified during a study of blood T cell repertoires in COVID-19. The V gene end was trimmed by 8 bases and the J gene end by 6 bases; junction bases not matched to a gene: 4. This CDR3 region has 13 residues. In germline, CDR1 is MDHEN, CDR2 SYDVKM. The data were produced by immunoSEQ multiplex PCR, yet TCRdb's version contains in-frame clones alone and is incomplete. The data hold approximately 160,000 clones, with 90% to 95% observed a single time. This chain uses TRBV28 with TRBJ1-4, with 9 bases lining up with TRBD1. Sequenced input: peripheral blood. This receptor was identified in a man over 45 with acute or convalescent COVID-19. The CDR3 nucleotides are TGTGCCAGCCCCACAGGGGGCGATGAAAAACTGTTTTTT. Residues: CASPTGGDEKLFF. Filled out from reference TRBV28 and TRBJ1-4, the complete variable domain reads DVKVTQSSRYLVKRTGEKVFLECVQDMDHENMFWYRQDPGLGLRLIYFSYDVKMKEKGDIPEGYSVSREKKERFSLILESASTNQTSMYLCASPTGGDEKLFFGSGTQLSVL.